This T cell receptor beta chain is drawn from a study of graft-versus-host responses after intestinal transplantation (dated by TCRdb to the early 2020s). For the wider study: Recipients received multivisceral, liver-intestinal, or isolated intestinal transplants. All recipients received anti-thymocyte globulin induction followed by maintenance tacrolimus and steroids for about three years. Graft-versus-host and host-versus-graft alloreactive T cell clones were tracked in the graft, circulation and bone marrow after intestinal transplantation using bulk TCR-beta CDR3 sequencing. To identify alloreactive clones, pre-transplant mixed lymphocyte reaction products were sequenced and then compared with unstimulated pre-transplant donor and recipient T cells. Of the 20 to 30 intestinal transplant recipients enrolled in the cohort, one of whom was a retransplant, a few patients without pretransplant specimens were excluded. Donor T cell macrochimerism was defined as a peak of at least 4% donor T cells among recipient peripheral blood mononuclear cells. Instead of going to the commercial service, samples from a few later patients were sequenced in-house on an Illumina MiSeq and processed with MiXCR.

The CDR3 goes from the cysteine to the phenylalanine over 15 residues. Kept here is only the CDR3 DNA, which spans 45 bases and is read in frame from base 1. For this chain, trimming is 9 bases at the V end and 6 bases at the J end, and the number of junction bases without a gene match is 14. According to the germline V gene, CDR1 reads LGHNT and CDR2 reads FRNRAP. In the first month after transplant, blood samples were collected up to 4 times, and after that at least monthly when available. With regard to this clone: The antigen it binds to is not known. No qualities accompany the bases; no much larger clone lies one base away.

The full study reports these points: Patients with donor T cell macrochimerism had high GvH to HvG T cell clonal ratios in their allografts. The relatively low number and heterogeneity of intestinal transplant patients limited the conclusions. Peak levels of circulating GvH clones were associated with declines in HvG clones early after transplant. GvH clones turned up in recipient bone marrow, with some appearing earlier in ileal mucosa or blood, a pattern consistent with an intestinal mucosal origin.

The library was made by the immunoSEQ multiplex PCR assay. For most patients, genomic DNA was subjected to high-throughput TCR-beta CDR3 sequencing by Adaptive Biotechnologies. In the original analysis: TCR sequencing data were retrieved from Adaptive's ImmunoSEQ software for roughly 17 patients, whereas three other patients were processed with MiXCR and VDJtools. CDR3 nucleotide sequences shared between donor and recipient were removed because their origin could not be assigned. To be classed as alloreactive, a clone needed at least 2-fold expansion over unstimulated cells and a minimum CFSE-low frequency of 0.002% (template counts) or 0.001% (read counts). Clones were considered mappable if detected in sequenced pre-transplant spleen, lymph node, or MLR CFSE-low populations of the donor or recipient. Cumulative frequency of alloreactive clones was calculated as a percentage of all sequences weighted by copy number. The immuneACCESS repertoire file appears here via TCRdb, limited to in-frame rearrangements. These files lack a portion of the clones; in checked studies, under half of the deficit traces to unresolved V genes, and the cause of the others is not known. From that table come the V and J calls and clone size; the DNA was used to work out D and trimming. The sample profile shows approximately 25,000 clones; approximately 93% of them were found once. Together, the top ten hold 0.5% to 0.6% of the sample.

The sequences come from PBMCs, collected 18 days after transplant. This TCR came from a human patient who received an intestinal transplant, so some T cells may come from the graft donor. The chain is encoded by TRBV12-5 joined to TRBJ2-7, and 10 bases in between align with TRBD1. The sequence in DNA is TGTGCTAGCGGCCGGTTCGGGACAGGGGTATTCGAGCAGTACTTC. It is translated as CASGRFGTGVFEQYF.